Each of the 16 T cell receptor beta chains below was sequenced from the same sample in a study of regulatory T cells in long-lasting Graves disease. The sample's time point: newly diagnosed GD, antithyroid drugs for less than 3 months. RNA extracted from PBMCs served as the sequencing template. For TCR beta, libraries came from iRepertoire HTBI primers and Arm-PCR of CDR3 regions. TCRdb processed the multiplex PCR reads anew with MiXCR; each CDR3 protein has one entry. There are about 450,000 distinct CDR3 sequences in the sample; around 13% occur only once, and around a sixth lies in the top ten. A further study also used this sample, focusing on T cells in Graves' hyperthyroidism and ophthalmopathy.

The input for sequencing was peripheral blood mononuclear cells (PBMCs), taken at new diagnosis, from a patient treated with antithyroid drugs. The receptors originated from a woman in her fifties or sixties with Graves disease.

Of note for this clonotype: A single base separates this from a much larger clone, so it may be a read error. The V gene is TRBV11-2, the J gene TRBJ2-1, with 10 bases that match TRBD2. The length of the CDR3 is 16 residues. Germline V lookup: CDR1 SGHAT, CDR2 FQNNGV. The CDR3 DNA follows: TGTGCCAGCAGCGTAGATTCCAGCGGGAGGGGCAATGAGCAGTTCTTC. Amino acid sequence: CASSVDSSGRGNEQFF.

This clonotype was found many times. The chain links TRBV9 to TRBJ2-7, with TRBD2 matching over 7 bases. The ends lost 0 bases at V and 1 base at J; junction bases unmatched: 7. CDR1 is SGDLS, CDR2 YYNGEE, per germline. This CDR3 has 16 amino acids. This CDR3 is CASSVGASGLSYEQYF. The CDR3 region has the DNA TGTGCCAGCAGCGTAGGGGCTAGCGGATTATCCTACGAGCAGTACTTC.

This clonotype was detected a few times. The chain uses TRBV19 and TRBJ1-5; D is possibly TRBD1 (6 bases). The CDR3 covers 13 residues. Germline V CDR1 and CDR2: LNHDA, SQIVND (reference sequence). V lost 7 bases, J lost 5 bases, and 12 bases lay in between. The CDR3 loop is CASKTGLDQPQHF. The CDR3 region has the DNA TGTGCCAGTAAGACAGGTCTGGATCAGCCCCAGCATTTT.

This clonotype was observed a single time. This may arise from a read error, as a much more abundant clone is one base away. The rearrangement uses TRBV5-8 and TRBJ2-5; 7 bases are a match to TRBD2. The J call is doubtful: the DNA matches TRBJ2-7 better. This CDR3 is 14 amino acids long. Germline CDR1 is SGHTS and CDR2 is YDEGEE. The CDR3 nucleotides are TGTGCCAGCAGACCAGCGGGAACTCTCTACGAGCAGTACTTC. This sequence encodes CASRPAGTLYEQYF.

The CDR3 DNA sequence: TGTGCCAGCAGCCCCAGAACAGGGGATAATTCACCCCTCCACTTT. Translation: CASSPRTGDNSPLHF. The chain employs TRBV11-2 and TRBJ1-6; 7 bases are shared with TRBD1. The CDR3 is 15 residues long. Losses at the gene ends were 5 bases for V and 5 bases for J; bases not matched to a gene: 6. Germline V CDR1 and CDR2: SGHAT, FQNNGV.

Ten or more counts support this clonotype. This chain joins TRBV28 and TRBJ2-1; 7 nucleotides agree with TRBD1. The CDR3 length is 15 residues. Germline V gene data show CDR1 as MDHEN and CDR2 as SYDVKM. J lost 6 bases, V lost 7 bases, and 12 bases had no gene match. The CDR3 DNA reads TGTGCCAGCACCACCGAAGGGGGCTTTGGCAATGAGCAGTTCTTC. Amino acid sequence: CASTTEGGFGNEQFF.

This clonotype showed up many times. The rearrangement uses TRBV7-2 and TRBJ1-4, with D perhaps matching TRBD1 (5 bases). V lost 5 bases and J 0 bases, leaving 13 bases between the germline ends. CDR3 length equals 16 residues. Germline values: CDR1 SGHTA, CDR2 FQGNSA. The chain's CDR3 is CASSLQRQPTNEKLFF. The CDR3 DNA is TGTGCCAGCAGCCTACAAAGACAGCCAACTAATGAAAAACTGTTTTTT.

This clonotype has just a few counts. The rearrangement links TRBV9 to TRBJ2-1, with 12 bases lining up with TRBD1. The V gene end was trimmed by 3 bases and the J gene end by 3 bases; junction bases not matched to a gene: 22. CDR1 and CDR2 from the germline V gene are SGDLS and YYNGEE. The CDR3 covers 22 residues. CDR3 DNA: TGTGCCAGCAGCGGACGCCGGGACAGGGGGCAGGTGGGGACTAGCAGCTACAATGAGCAGTTCTTC. Translated: CASSGRRDRGQVGTSSYNEQFF.

CDR3 in amino acids: CASSARPTGAEAFF. The CDR3 bases are TGTGCCAGCAGCGCCAGACCGACAGGGGCTGAAGCTTTCTTT. The gene calls are TRBV9 and TRBJ1-1; 8 nucleotides line up with TRBD1. Losses at the gene ends were 3 bases for V and 6 bases for J; bases not matched to a gene: 7. CDR1 is SGDLS and CDR2 is YYNGEE in the germline V gene. The CDR3 sequence is 14 residues long.

V usage is TRBV12-3 or TRBV12-4 and J usage is TRBJ2-7; 8 nucleotides align to TRBD1. CDR3 size: 14 residues. J gave up 5 bases and V 10 bases, and 13 bases lay outside the gene matches. The CDR3 protein is CATDSGQGGNEQYF. The CDR3 nucleotides read TGTGCCACCGACAGTGGACAGGGCGGGAACGAGCAGTACTTC.

This clonotype was counted many times. V usage is TRBV28 and J usage is TRBJ2-3; D gene uncertain. Germline V gives CDR1 MDHEN, CDR2 SYDVKM. Trimming removed 8 bases from V and 4 bases from J, with 22 bases in between. The CDR3 consists of 16 residues. The CDR3 sequence: CASRPAYTARSDTQYF. As DNA, the CDR3 is TGTGCCAGCCGCCCAGCTTACACGGCACGTTCAGATACGCAGTATTTT.

This clonotype appeared once. Possible read error: a much larger clone is one base away. The chain couples TRBV28 to TRBJ1-1, with a weak D call TRBD1 (6 bases). V lost 5 bases to trimming and J lost 1 base, with 11 bases between them. There are 14 residues in the CDR3. From germline, CDR1 is MDHEN and CDR2 SYDVKM. This chain's CDR3 is CASSVDRPNTEAFF. CDR3 DNA sequence: TGTGCCAGCAGTGTGGACAGACCGAACACTGAAGCTTTCTTT.

DNA of the CDR3: TGCGCCAGCAGCCAAGAGGCGGAAACCTACAATGAGCAGTTCTTC. Amino acid sequence: CASSQEAETYNEQFF. The chain joins TRBV4-1 to TRBJ2-1; D gene ambiguous. The length of the CDR3 is 15 residues. The V gene lost 0 bases and the J gene lost 2 bases, with 8 bases spanning the gap. Germline V gene lookup returns CDR1 MGHRA and CDR2 YSYEKL.

The V and J genes are TRBV27 and TRBJ1-4, with D perhaps TRBD1 (5 bases). V was trimmed by 1 base and J by 3 bases, leaving 9 bases between them. Per germline, CDR1 MNHEY and CDR2 SMNVEV (reference sequence). The CDR3 length is 15 residues. CDR3 residues: CASSLLGGANEKLFF. The CDR3 bases are TGTGCCAGCAGTTTATTAGGAGGGGCTAATGAAAAACTGTTTTTT.

This clonotype was seen more than once but under ten times. The CDR3 nucleotides are TGCAGTGCTAGACAGGTGTGGACTAGCGGGAGCAACAATGAGCAGTTCTTC. The encoded protein is CSARQVWTSGSNNEQFF. V usage is TRBV20-1 and J usage is TRBJ2-1, with 13 bases that match TRBD2. This CDR3 contains 17 residues. V lost 2 bases to trimming and J lost 5 bases; unmatched junction nucleotides: 9. Per germline, CDR1 DFQATT and CDR2 SNEGSKA (reference sequence).

This clonotype was found many times. Germline is not matched at one junction end, which may reflect a read error. The V call is TRBV10-3, the J call TRBJ1-2; possible D gene TRBD1, 5 bases. Germline V gene sequence: CDR1 ENHRY, CDR2 SYGVKD. The CDR3 totals 13 residues. CDR3 bases: TGTGCCATCAGTTCTCCGGGACCGCCTGCACCCGTCTTC. Protein: CAISSPGPPAPVF.